What follows are 16 T cell receptor beta chains derived from one specimen sequenced in a study of blood T cell repertoires in COVID-19. Sequenced by immunoSEQ multiplex PCR; TCRdb stores in-frame clones only, minus some. Among some 490,000 clones listed, approximately 86% were seen once. The sample was PBMCs or T cells enriched from blood (not recorded which). The origin of the receptors is a woman aged 55 to 70 who had recovered from COVID-19.

In its sample, this clone was seen once. This chain links TRBV7-6 with TRBJ1-2; D is possibly TRBD1 (6 bases). Per germline, CDR1 SGHVS and CDR2 FNYEAQ. There are 15 residues in the CDR3. With 5 bases removed from V and 8 bases from J, the gap between germline ends came to 21 bases. The CDR3: CASSNQGTQLGGYTF. As DNA, the CDR3 is TGTGCCAGCAGCAACCAGGGGACACAACTAGGGGGCTACACCTTC. The variable domain in full, with the rest retrieved from reference TRBV7-6 and TRBJ1-2, is GAGVSQSPRYKVTKRGQDVALRCDPISGHVSLYWYRQALGQGPEFLTYFNYEAQQDKSGLPNDRFSAERPEGSISTLTIQRTEQRDSAMYRCASSNQGTQLGGYTFGSGTRLTVV.

The chain is built from TRBV6-5 and TRBJ2-7, with 7 bases lining up with TRBD1. The CDR3 runs 13 residues. After removal of 6 bases from V and 3 bases from J, the junction contained 5 bases not matched to a gene. Germline V CDR1 and CDR2: MNHEY, SVGAGI. CDR3 residues: CASRRDSGYEQYF. As DNA, the CDR3 is TGTGCCAGCAGGAGGGACAGTGGCTACGAGCAGTACTTC.

This chain joins TRBV6-1 and TRBJ1-2; D call uncertain. V shed 1 base and J shed 4 bases, with 13 bases lying between them. There are 15 residues in the CDR3. CDR1 is MNHNS and CDR2 is SASEGT in the germline V gene. The CDR3 spells CASSEVQTTVYGYTF. The CDR3 coding sequence is TGTGCCAGCAGTGAAGTGCAGACAACAGTCTATGGCTACACCTTC.

The chain employs TRBV7-9 and TRBJ2-3, with 10 bases aligning to TRBD2. There are 15 residues in the CDR3. Germline CDR1 is SEHNR and CDR2 is FQNEAQ (reference sequence). V was clipped by 5 bases and J by 4 bases; unmatched bases: 6. This CDR3 reads CASSRPGTSADTQYF. The CDR3 bases are TGTGCCAGCAGCCGTCCCGGGACTAGCGCAGATACGCAGTATTTT. The full variable domain, completed using reference TRBV7-9 and TRBJ2-3, is DTGVSQNPRHKITKRGQNVTFRCDPISEHNRLYWYRQTLGQGPEFLTYFQNEAQLEKSRLLSDRFSAERPKGSFSTLEIQRTEQGDSAMYLCASSRPGTSADTQYFGPGTRLTVL.

The chain carries TRBV2 and TRBJ1-4; 12 bases fit TRBD1. Trimming cost V 5 bases and J 8 bases; bases outside gene matches: 3. CDR1 is SNHLY and CDR2 is FYNNEI in the germline V gene. The CDR3 spans 14 residues. The CDR3 DNA reads TGTGCCAGCAGTCGGGACAGGGGGCAGGAAAAACTGTTTTTT. The encoded protein is CASSRDRGQEKLFF.

The V gene is TRBV2, the J gene TRBJ2-5; perhaps TRBD1 as D (6 bases). The V gene's germline CDR1 is SNHLY and CDR2 FYNNEI. The CDR3 totals 15 residues. Trimming cost V 0 bases and J 4 bases, with 12 bases left between them. CDR3 sequence: CASSEARQAGETQYF. Written as DNA, the CDR3 is TGTGCCAGCAGTGAAGCGAGACAGGCTGGAGAGACCCAGTACTTC.

Comments on this clone: Other DNA sequences in this sample translate to the same CDR3. V gene TRBV12-3 or TRBV12-4 combines with J gene TRBJ2-3, with D possibly being TRBD1 (7 bases). V lost 6 bases and J 3 bases, leaving 10 bases between the germline ends. This CDR3 contains 13 residues. CDR3 DNA: TGTGCCAGCAGGGCAGGGGGGACAGATACGCAGTATTTT. Protein: CASRAGGTDTQYF.

This chain joins TRBV3-1 (or the pseudogene TRBV3-2) and TRBJ1-2; tentatively, D is TRBD1 (5 bases). Trimming took off 4 bases at V and 8 bases at J, with 14 bases between the two ends. From germline, CDR1 is LGHDT and CDR2 YNNKEL (reference sequence). The CDR3 has 13 amino acids. CDR3 region: CASSRNRDWGYTF. The CDR3 coding sequence is TGTGCCAGCAGCCGGAACCGGGACTGGGGCTACACCTTC.

The rearrangement joins TRBV3-1 (or the pseudogene TRBV3-2) to TRBJ2-3; TRBD1 matches at 8 bases. This CDR3 is 15 amino acids long. J was trimmed by 5 bases and V by 1 base; bases with no gene match: 5. In germline, CDR1 is LGHDT, CDR2 YNNKEL (reference sequence). This CDR3 is CASSQGQGAIDTQYF. CDR3 bases: TGTGCCAGCAGCCAAGGCCAGGGGGCTATAGATACGCAGTATTTT.

This clone has only one observation. This chain uses TRBV14 with TRBJ2-7; 7 bases line up with TRBD1. Germline V gives CDR1 SGHDN, CDR2 FVKESK. The CDR3 has 14 amino acids. Losses at the gene ends were 0 bases for V and 9 bases for J; bases not matched to a gene: 8. This CDR3 is CASSQDRAQGRQYF. As DNA, the CDR3 is TGTGCCAGCAGCCAAGATCGCGCACAGGGGAGGCAGTACTTC.

J is TRBJ2-1 and V is TRBV3-1 (or the pseudogene TRBV3-2); perhaps TRBD2 as D (6 bases). Germline V gene lookup returns CDR1 LGHDT and CDR2 YNNKEL (reference sequence). The CDR3 is 17 amino acids. Trimming took off 0 bases at V and 9 bases at J, with 21 bases between the two ends. As DNA, the CDR3 is TGTGCCAGCAGCCAAGACGTTGCGGGGCCTCGACGGGGTGAGCAGTTCTTC. It codes for CASSQDVAGPRRGEQFF.

This chain joins TRBV21-1 and TRBJ2-1; the table's D gene call, TRBD2, was not cross checked with the DNA. TRBV21-1 is a pseudogene segment. This CDR3 comprises 20 residues. The CDR3 nucleotides are TGTGCCAGCAGCAAGTACCTGGGACTAGCGGTCCCCCGGGAAGACAATGAGCAGTTCTTC. Its protein product is CASSKYLGLAVPREDNEQFF.

The chain recombines TRBV2 with TRBJ2-7; TRBD2 might be the D (6 bases). Germline lookup yields CDR1 SNHLY and CDR2 FYNNEI. Between the trimmed V and J ends, which lost 5 bases and 6 bases, there was a span of 11 bases. The CDR3 is 12 amino acids. The CDR3 DNA sequence: TGTGCCAGCAGTATTAGACTAGTCGAGCAGTACTTC. Encoded protein: CASSIRLVEQYF.

This chain joins TRBV5-8 and TRBJ2-3; TRBD1 agrees at 7 bases. V was clipped by 1 base and J by 0 bases; unmatched bases: 5. Germline loops: CDR1 SGHTS, CDR2 YDEGEE. CDR3 length equals 16 residues. CDR3 sequence: CASSLLKGASTDTQYF. In DNA form, the CDR3 reads TGTGCCAGCAGCTTGCTTAAGGGGGCGAGCACAGATACGCAGTATTTT. Drawing the rest from reference TRBV5-8 and TRBJ2-3, the complete variable domain is EAGVTQSPTHLIKTRGQQATLRCSPISGHTSVYWYQQALGLGLQFLLWYDEGEERNRGNFPPRFSGRQFPNYSSELNVNALELEDSALYLCASSLLKGASTDTQYFGPGTRLTVL.

V gene TRBV10-1 combines with J gene TRBJ2-7; D is unclear. Trimming left V 0 bases short and J 1 base short, with 10 bases between. In germline, CDR1 is WNHNN, CDR2 SYGVQD (reference sequence). CDR3 length: 15 amino acids. The CDR3: CASSESRTASYEQYF. The CDR3 DNA follows: TGCGCCAGCAGTGAGTCCAGAACAGCTTCCTACGAGCAGTACTTC.

The rearrangement uses TRBV2 and TRBJ1-6; no definite D call. The V gene's germline CDR1 is SNHLY and CDR2 FYNNEI. V was shortened by 5 bases and J by 3 bases, with 2 bases between the two germline ends. This CDR3 is built from 12 residues. The chain's CDR3 is CASSYYNSPLHF. CDR3 nucleotides: TGTGCCAGCAGTTACTATAATTCACCCCTCCACTTT.